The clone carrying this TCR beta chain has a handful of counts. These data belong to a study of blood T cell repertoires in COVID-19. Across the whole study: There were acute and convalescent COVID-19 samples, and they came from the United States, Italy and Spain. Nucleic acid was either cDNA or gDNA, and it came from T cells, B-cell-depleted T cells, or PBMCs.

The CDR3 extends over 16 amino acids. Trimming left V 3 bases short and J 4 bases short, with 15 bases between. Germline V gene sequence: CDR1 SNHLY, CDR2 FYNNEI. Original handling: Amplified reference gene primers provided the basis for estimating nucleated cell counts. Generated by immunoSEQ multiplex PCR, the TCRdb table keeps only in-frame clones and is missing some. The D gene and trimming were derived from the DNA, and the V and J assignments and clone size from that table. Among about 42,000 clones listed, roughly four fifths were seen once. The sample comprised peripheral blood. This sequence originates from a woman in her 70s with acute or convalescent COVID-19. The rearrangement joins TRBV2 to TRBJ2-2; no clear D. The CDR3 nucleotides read TGTGCCAGCAGTGATAAGGCAGTCCCAGGCACCGGGGAGCTGTTTTTT. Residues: CASSDKAVPGTGELFF.